This is a list of T cell receptor beta chains from one sample in a study of CD8 T cells in ankylosing spondylitis. TCRdb re-called the 5' RACE reads with MiXCR, one entry per CDR3 protein. The sample carries 270,000 or so distinct CDR3 sequences, 18% recorded once. Material: blood, either unsorted or a sorted T cell fraction (not recorded which). Receptors originate from a male donor with ankylosing spondylitis or in good health (not recorded which). Each CDR3 is given with its conserved first and last residue. A D gene is named only where the DNA matches it firmly. Expanded clones get a size class; other rows say once, few or many, or leave the size out.

clone_size,j_call,d_call,v_call,cdr3_length,cdr3_aa,cdr3_nt
few,TRBJ2-7,-,TRBV27,16,CASSLVGGWGSYEQYF,TGTGCCAGCAGTTTAGTTGGCGGGTGGGGCTCCTACGAGCAGTACTTC
-,TRBJ1-1,-,TRBV2,15,CASSDASPGRTEAFF,TGTGCCAGCAGTGATGCGAGCCCAGGGAGGACTGAAGCTTTCTTT
-,TRBJ2-7,-,TRBV7-6,13,CASIGGPSYEQYF,TGTGCCAGCATCGGAGGGCCTTCCTACGAGCAGTACTTC
few,TRBJ2-7,-,TRBV4-3,14,CASSQEGGFYEQYF,TGCGCCAGCAGCCAAGAAGGGGGATTCTACGAGCAGTACTTC
-,TRBJ2-3,TRBD2,TRBV27,15,CASSPLAGVPDTQYF,TGTGCCAGCAGCCCCCTAGCGGGAGTGCCAGATACGCAGTATTTT
-,TRBJ2-7,TRBD1,TRBV28,17,CASSLTGVSMGGYEQYF,TGTGCCAGCAGTTTGACAGGGGTCTCGATGGGAGGATACGAGCAGTACTTC
many,TRBJ2-1,-,TRBV14,13,CASSQGAYNEQFF,TGTGCCAGCAGCCAAGGTGCTTACAATGAGCAGTTCTTC
-,TRBJ2-7,TRBD1,TRBV27,15,CASSLYRGYSYEQYF,TGTGCCAGCAGTTTATACAGGGGGTATTCCTACGAGCAGTACTTC
once,TRBJ2-1,TRBD1,TRBV20-1,16,CSAKGQGRGSYNEQFF,TGCAGTGCCAAGGGACAGGGTCGAGGCTCCTACAATGAGCAGTTCTTC
-,TRBJ2-1,-,TRBV4-3,17,CASSQDRTMENYNEQFF,TGCGCCAGCAGCCAAGATCGGACCATGGAGAACTACAATGAGCAGTTCTTC
few,TRBJ2-5,TRBD1,TRBV7-8,15,CASSLSTGGLETQYF,TGTGCCAGCAGCTTATCGACAGGGGGCTTGGAGACCCAGTACTTC
-,TRBJ2-7,TRBD1,TRBV29-1,13,CSVAGTGSHEQYF,TGCAGCGTTGCCGGGACAGGCTCTCACGAGCAGTACTTC
few,TRBJ2-7,TRBD2,TRBV4-1,20,CASSHSPGLAGEGGSYEQYF,TGCGCCAGCAGCCATTCGCCGGGACTAGCGGGAGAAGGGGGCTCCTACGAGCAGTACTTC
many,TRBJ2-7,-,TRBV7-2,15,CASSLWADGGDEQYF,TGTGCCAGCAGCTTATGGGCAGATGGGGGCGACGAGCAGTACTTC
many,TRBJ2-3,-,TRBV11-2,14,CASSRLTSTDTQYF,TGTGCCAGCAGCCGACTGACTAGCACAGATACGCAGTATTTT
few,TRBJ2-1,TRBD2,TRBV29-1,13,CSVGLAGDNEQFF,TGCAGCGTTGGACTAGCGGGAGACAATGAGCAGTTCTTC
-,TRBJ1-2,-,TRBV4-1,17,CASSPIGREEANYGYTF,TGCGCCAGCAGCCCCATCGGAAGGGAGGAAGCTAACTATGGCTACACCTTC
few,TRBJ2-7,-,TRBV11-2,17,CASSLMGGLGLYDEQYF,TGTGCCAGCAGCTTAATGGGTGGTTTGGGGCTCTATGACGAGCAGTACTTC
many,TRBJ2-1,-,TRBV7-9,11,CASSFSGEQFF,TGTGCCAGCAGTTTTTCGGGGGAGCAGTTCTTC
-,TRBJ2-1,TRBD2,TRBV4-2,19,CASSQVGLAGVYSYNEQFF,TGTGCCAGCAGCCAAGTGGGACTAGCGGGAGTTTACTCCTACAATGAGCAGTTCTTC
many,TRBJ2-3,-,TRBV12-3/TRBV12-4,14,CASSWVGATDTQYF,TGTGCCAGCAGTTGGGTCGGGGCCACAGATACGCAGTATTTT
few,TRBJ2-7,-,TRBV4-2,16,CASSQEGGGGSYEQYF,TGTGCCAGCAGCCAAGAAGGGGGAGGGGGCAGCTACGAGCAGTACTTC
few,TRBJ1-6,-,TRBV6-1,14,CASSEWQGNSPLHF,TGTGCCAGCAGTGAATGGCAGGGGAATTCACCCCTCCACTTT
many,TRBJ2-1,TRBD2,TRBV5-4,15,CASSGSGRIYNEQFF,TGTGCCAGCAGTGGGAGCGGGAGGATATACAATGAGCAGTTCTTC
few,TRBJ2-3,-,TRBV7-3,14,CASSSQVSTDTQYF,TGTGCCAGCAGCTCTCAGGTTAGCACAGATACGCAGTATTTT
few,TRBJ1-1,-,TRBV10-2,14,CASSESGGNTEAFF,TGCGCCAGCAGTGAGTCTGGCGGGAACACTGAAGCTTTCTTT
few,TRBJ2-2,-,TRBV5-6,17,CASSLEEDEVTTGELFF,TGTGCCAGCAGCTTGGAAGAGGACGAGGTGACCACCGGGGAGCTGTTTTTT
-,TRBJ2-1,TRBD1,TRBV7-9,15,CASSSPGGSYNEQFF,TGTGCCAGCAGCTCGCCAGGGGGCTCCTACAATGAGCAGTTCTTC
few,TRBJ2-3,TRBD2,TRBV12-3/TRBV12-4,16,CASSLSLAGGTDTQYF,TGTGCCAGCAGTTTATCACTAGCGGGAGGCACAGATACGCAGTATTTT
many,TRBJ1-6,-,TRBV19,13,CATSGTENSPLHF,TGTGCCACCTCAGGGACGGAGAATTCACCCCTCCACTTT
few,TRBJ2-7,-,TRBV6-2/TRBV6-3,14,CASSYSRAPYEQYF,TGTGCCAGCAGTTACTCGAGGGCGCCCTACGAGCAGTACTTC
many,TRBJ2-7,-,TRBV10-3,15,CAISESKDTSYEQYF,TGTGCCATCAGTGAGTCGAAGGACACGTCCTACGAGCAGTACTTC
many,TRBJ2-1,-,TRBV27,15,CASSLSSGEANEQFF,TGTGCCAGCAGTTTATCCAGCGGAGAGGCCAATGAGCAGTTCTTC
-,TRBJ2-6,-,TRBV7-2,20,CASSLATYLTGNSGANVLTF,TGTGCCAGCAGCTTAGCAACATACTTGACAGGAAACTCTGGGGCCAACGTCCTGACTTTC
few,TRBJ2-2,-,TRBV4-1,14,CASSQVRDTGELFF,TGCGCCAGCAGCCAAGTACGAGACACCGGGGAGCTGTTTTTT
-,TRBJ2-4,-,TRBV12-3/TRBV12-4,18,CASSLLLAKSRAKNIQYF,TGTGCCAGCAGTTTACTACTAGCAAAATCCAGAGCCAAAAACATTCAGTACTTC
few,TRBJ2-2,-,TRBV20-1,13,CSAKDLNTGELFF,TGCAGTGCTAAGGATCTGAACACCGGGGAGCTGTTTTTT
few,TRBJ2-1,-,TRBV20-1,14,CSAPAESIYNEQFF,TGCAGTGCCCCAGCTGAGTCAATCTACAATGAGCAGTTCTTC
few,TRBJ2-2,-,TRBV10-3,15,CAMSGPTPNTGELFF,TGTGCCATGAGCGGGCCAACCCCGAACACCGGGGAGCTGTTTTTT
-,TRBJ2-7,TRBD1,TRBV6-1,13,CASSPGTGPGQYF,TGTGCCAGCAGTCCCGGGACAGGCCCCGGGCAGTACTTC
few,TRBJ1-2,-,TRBV27,16,CASSTTYRVRNYGYTF,TGTGCCAGCAGTACCACCTACAGGGTGCGGAACTATGGCTACACCTTC
few,TRBJ2-7,-,TRBV6-1,14,CASSEAPGPYEQYF,TGTGCCAGCAGTGAGGCCCCGGGACCCTACGAGCAGTACTTC
few,TRBJ2-7,TRBD2,TRBV12-3/TRBV12-4,15,CASSLGTSGPYEQYF,TGTGCCAGCAGTCTGGGGACTAGCGGACCCTACGAGCAGTACTTC
once,TRBJ2-7,-,TRBV12-3/TRBV12-4,13,CASSLGDAYEQYF,TGTGCCAGCTCCCTGGGGGATGCCTACGAGCAGTACTTC
few,TRBJ2-1,-,TRBV7-8,14,CASSLGGVLNEQFF,TGTGCCAGCAGCTTAGGTGGGGTTCTCAATGAGCAGTTCTTC
many,TRBJ2-1,-,TRBV29-1,13,CSVVGERYNEQFF,TGCAGCGTTGTCGGCGAGAGGTACAATGAGCAGTTCTTC
few,TRBJ2-1,-,TRBV15,16,CATSRGISEAYNEQFF,TGTGCCACCAGCAGAGGTATTAGCGAAGCCTACAATGAGCAGTTCTTC
few,TRBJ2-4,-,TRBV20-1,13,CSARAKTRNIQYF,TGCAGTGCTAGGGCCAAGACAAGAAACATTCAGTACTTC